The present TCR beta chain was sequenced within a study of shared T cell receptors in the human thymus (dated by TCRdb to about 2021). General notes on the study: The study examined how self-reactive, shared T-cell receptor alpha chains are generated in the human thymus.

Details on this clone: The specificity of this receptor is unknown. Base qualities are not provided; no much larger clone lies one nucleotide away.

Libraries were built with the immunoSEQ multiplex PCR assay. TCRdb retrieved this table from immuneACCESS and kept in-frame rearrangements only. Not all clones are present; in checked studies, unresolved V genes account for under half, and no reason is known for the remainder. The sample contains about 660,000 clones, over 75% of them found a single time. The ten largest make up just under 0.0095% of the sample. V was cut back by 7 bases and J by 0 bases, leaving a gap of 14 bases between them. According to the germline V gene, CDR1 reads MNHEY and CDR2 reads SVGAGI. The CDR3 numbers 15 residues from cysteine through phenylalanine. Here the CDR3 DNA is all that survives: 45 bases in frame from base 1. Separately, the same data were catalogued under a study of human thymus T cells. Looking at the second paper: The donors were immunologically healthy infants in Finland who had open corrective cardiac surgery for congenital heart defects. Thymus tissue was collected as surgical resects that were removed during corrective cardiac surgery. Both the thymic and the peripheral blood repertoires appeared to show biased V and J gene segment usage. Highly overlapping thymic TCR repertoires among unrelated individuals were reported in the related research. The study described the TCR alpha and beta repertoires in about eight infant thymus samples and four matching peripheral blood samples. Donor ages ranged from about 7 to 244 days, and the cohort comprised 5 to 7 male and two female infants. Thymocytes were mechanically released from the tissue and were stored as pellets of roughly 9.5-34 million cells at -70 degrees C. Genomic DNA was extracted from frozen cell pellets with a QIAsymphony instrument. The immunoSEQ multiplex PCR assay was used to amplify the TCRB and TCRAD loci from a standardized amount of quality-controlled genomic DNA. The amplicons spanned the V(D)J region and were long enough to cover the CDR3 and allow V and J genes to be identified. The commercial immunoSEQ service was used to sequence amplicons on an Illumina platform. Primer bias and sequencing errors were corrected as previously described, and TCRAD and TCRB were defined on the basis of the IMGT database. immunoSEQ Analyzer 3.0 and VDJTools were used for repertoire analysis, which covered basic statistics, V/J segment usage, diversity estimates, rarefaction and pairwise overlap. Diversity was estimated with Chao1, ChaoE, Efron-Thisted, Shannon and inverse Simpson indices, and also on datasets down-sampled to the smallest sample. Repertoire overlap was determined by strict matching of CDR3 nucleotide sequence, V gene and J gene, and Jaccard-based multidimensional scaling clustering was applied. On average, thymus samples yielded some 810,000 unique TCRB clonotypes, whereas blood samples yielded about 80,000.

The TCR comes from a boy in the first two years of life with a congenital heart defect. Donor details come from another sample of the same person, matched by shared clones. The chain uses TRBV6-5 and TRBJ2-3; the best D guess is TRBD2, with 7 bases matching. Material for sequencing was thymocytes. The CDR3 loop reads CASTPRGPSTDTQYF. The bases are TGTGCCAGCACACCGCGGGGGCCTAGCACAGATACGCAGTATTTT.